The present T cell receptor (beta chain) was sequenced within a study of cytomegalovirus exposure and HLA in healthy donors. This clone was counted between two and nine times. Antigen unknown. The study, taken as a whole, reports: TCR beta V segments were, for the most part, productive about 87% or about 30% of the time in an earlier analysis. A reported reduction in N-insertions relative to the approximately 640-donor mean was seen in an Asian-associated ancestry cluster in a later analysis.

V lost 5 bases and J 2 bases, leaving 12 bases between the germline ends. The germline gives CDR1 LNHNV, CDR2 YYDKDF (reference sequence). The CDR3 runs 14 residues. PCR involved 60 Vbeta and 13 Jbeta primers. Sequencing used immunoSEQ multiplex PCR; TCRdb keeps in-frame clones, though not all of them. The table includes about 160,000 clones, around 79% detected once. The chain employs TRBV15 and TRBJ1-2; maybe TRBD1 (5 bases). The TCR was taken from a woman in her thirties or forties in good health and CMV-seronegative. The sample comprised PBMCs. The CDR3 is CATSRLGRNYGYTF. In DNA, the CDR3 is TGTGCCACCAGCCGGTTGGGGCGCAACTATGGCTACACCTTC.